These 4 T cell receptor beta chains were sequenced from one sample in a study of blood T cell repertoires in COVID-19. The repertoire was sequenced with immunoSEQ multiplex PCR; TCRdb's copy has only in-frame clones and lacks some. The sample holds 250,000 to 300,000 clones; 86% are singletons and the top ten take about a sixth. The source material was PBMCs or T cells enriched from blood (not recorded which). The receptor set was obtained from a man aged 18 to 29 who had recovered from COVID-19.

V is TRBV11-2 and J is TRBJ1-1; D not resolved. The V end lost 3 bases, the J end lost 1 base, and 6 bases lay between the germline ends. The CDR3 covers 13 residues. Germline V lookup: CDR1 SGHAT, CDR2 FQNNGV. The CDR3 reads CASSFSWNTEAFF. The CDR3 bases are TGTGCCAGCAGCTTTAGTTGGAACACTGAAGCTTTCTTT.

The chain joins TRBV18 to TRBJ2-7, with TRBD2 matching 11 bases. The germline V gene encodes CDR1 KGHSH and CDR2 LQKENI. The CDR3 covers 17 residues. Germline trimming cut 0 bases from V and 4 bases from J; bases unmatched to any gene: 8. CDR3 in DNA: TGTGCCAGCTCACCACCGCAAACTAGCGGGAGATGGTACGAGCAGTACTTC. Translating it yields CASSPPQTSGRWYEQYF. Complete variable domain (other parts from reference TRBV18 and TRBJ2-7): NAGVMQNPRHLVRRRGQEARLRCSPMKGHSHVYWYRQLPEEGLKFMVYLQKENIIDESGMPKERFSAEFPKEGPSILRIQQVVRGDSAAYFCASSPPQTSGRWYEQYFGPGTRLTVT.

This chain uses TRBV12-5 with TRBJ1-3, with 7 bases aligning to TRBD1. Germline trimming cut 1 base from V and 2 bases from J; bases unmatched to any gene: 14. Germline values: CDR1 LGHNT, CDR2 FRNRAP. This CDR3 comprises 19 residues. CDR3 residues: CASGLDNRDSRTTGNTIYF. CDR3 nucleotides: TGTGCTAGTGGTTTGGACAATCGGGACAGCCGTACAACTGGAAACACCATATATTTT.

The chain joins TRBV18 to TRBJ2-3; D is perhaps TRBD1 (5 bases). The CDR3 is 17 amino acids. Trimming removed 3 bases at V and 0 bases at J, with 16 bases between. Germline values: CDR1 KGHSH, CDR2 LQKENI. For the CDR3, the DNA is TGTGCCAGCTCACCCAGACAGACCCGATCTAGCACAGATACGCAGTATTTT. It encodes CASSPRQTRSSTDTQYF.